This T cell receptor beta chain is drawn from a study of a mutant IDH1 vaccine in newly diagnosed glioma. In the study overall: The therapy given earlier, which was standard therapy, consisted of radiotherapy, temozolomide, or both, and most of the patients received both. Week 35 was safety follow-up visit V12; week 47 was end-of-study visit V13.

The repertoire was sequenced with immunoSEQ multiplex PCR; TCRdb's copy has only in-frame clones and lacks some. The top ten hold about 1.6% of the sample, which has approximately 50,000 clones, about 86% seen once. Trimming removed 5 bases at V and 4 bases at J, with 15 bases between. This CDR3 has 14 amino acids. CDR1 is MDHEN and CDR2 is SYDVKM in the germline V gene. Specified time point: week 35, safety follow-up. Topical imiquimod accompanied each vaccine dose, which consisted of 300 ug of mutant IDH1 20-mer peptide. There were eight vaccinations for patients, given in weeks 1, 3, 5, 7, 11, 15, 19 and 23. General study points: Most patients, 90% to 95%, showed vaccine-induced immune responses.

With respect to this clone: The antigen remains undetermined.

Source: PBMCs, taken from a glioma patient whose treatment included an IDH1 peptide vaccine. J is TRBJ2-7 and V is TRBV28, with D unclear. This sequence was found in a man in his forties or fifties with glioma. CDR3 bases: TGTGCCAGCAGTCGACGGACGGAGAATTACGAGCAGTACTTC. This translates into CASSRRTENYEQYF. Filled out from reference TRBV28 and TRBJ2-7, the complete variable domain reads DVKVTQSSRYLVKRTGEKVFLECVQDMDHENMFWYRQDPGLGLRLIYFSYDVKMKEKGDIPEGYSVSREKKERFSLILESASTNQTSMYLCASSRRTENYEQYFGPGTRLTVT.